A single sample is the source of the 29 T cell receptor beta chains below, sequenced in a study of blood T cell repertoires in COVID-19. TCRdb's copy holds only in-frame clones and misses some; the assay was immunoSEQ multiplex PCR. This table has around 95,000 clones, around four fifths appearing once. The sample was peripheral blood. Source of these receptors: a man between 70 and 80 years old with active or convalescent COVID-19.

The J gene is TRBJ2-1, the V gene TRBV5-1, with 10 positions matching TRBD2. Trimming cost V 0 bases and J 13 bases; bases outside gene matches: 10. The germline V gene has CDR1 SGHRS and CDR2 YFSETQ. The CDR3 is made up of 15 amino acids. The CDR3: CASSLAVGGTSAQFF. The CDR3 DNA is TGCGCCAGCAGCTTGGCCGTAGGAGGGACTAGCGCTCAGTTCTTC.

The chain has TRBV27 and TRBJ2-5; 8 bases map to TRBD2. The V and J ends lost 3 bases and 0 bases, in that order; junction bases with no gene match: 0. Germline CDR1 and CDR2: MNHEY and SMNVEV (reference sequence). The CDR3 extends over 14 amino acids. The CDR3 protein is CASSFSGNQETQYF. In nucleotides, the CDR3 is TGTGCCAGCAGTTTTAGCGGGAACCAAGAGACCCAGTACTTC.

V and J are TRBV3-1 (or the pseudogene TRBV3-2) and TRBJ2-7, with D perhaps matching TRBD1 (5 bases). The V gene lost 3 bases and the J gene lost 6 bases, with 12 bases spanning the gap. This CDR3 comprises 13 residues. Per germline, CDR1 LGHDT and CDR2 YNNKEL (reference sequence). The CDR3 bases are TGTGCCAGCAGCCATGTTAGACAGAGCGAGCAGTACTTC. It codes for CASSHVRQSEQYF.

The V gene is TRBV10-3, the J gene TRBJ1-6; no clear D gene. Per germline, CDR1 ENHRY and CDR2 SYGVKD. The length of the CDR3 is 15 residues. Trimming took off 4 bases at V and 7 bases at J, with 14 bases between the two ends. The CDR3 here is CAISGGSENNSPLHF. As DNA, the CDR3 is TGTGCCATCAGTGGTGGCAGTGAAAACAATTCACCCCTCCACTTT.

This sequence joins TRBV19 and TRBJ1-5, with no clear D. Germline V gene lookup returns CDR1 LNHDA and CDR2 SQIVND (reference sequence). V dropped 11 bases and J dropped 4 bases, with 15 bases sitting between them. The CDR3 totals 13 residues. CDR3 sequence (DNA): TGTGCCGGAGCGCTCGGGGTAAATCAGCCCCAGCATTTT. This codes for CAGALGVNQPQHF.

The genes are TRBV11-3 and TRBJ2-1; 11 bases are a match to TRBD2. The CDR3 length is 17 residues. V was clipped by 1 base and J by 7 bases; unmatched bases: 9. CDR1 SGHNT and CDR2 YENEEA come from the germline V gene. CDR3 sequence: CASSLGLLAGDKNEQFF. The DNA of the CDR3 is TGTGCCAGCAGCTTAGGGTTACTAGCGGGAGATAAAAATGAGCAGTTCTTC. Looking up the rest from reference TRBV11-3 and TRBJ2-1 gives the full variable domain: EAGVVQSPRYKIIEKKQPVAFWCNPISGHNTLYWYLQNLGQGPELLIRYENEEAVDDSQLPKDRFSAERLKGVDSTLKIQPAELGDSAVYLCASSLGLLAGDKNEQFFGPGTRLTVL.

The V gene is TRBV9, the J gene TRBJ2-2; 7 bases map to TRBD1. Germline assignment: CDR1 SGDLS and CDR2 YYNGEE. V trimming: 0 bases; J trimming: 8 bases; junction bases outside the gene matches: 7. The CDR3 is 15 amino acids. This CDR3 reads CASSVGQGLTGELFF. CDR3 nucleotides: TGTGCCAGCAGCGTAGGACAGGGCCTAACGGGGGAGCTGTTTTTT.

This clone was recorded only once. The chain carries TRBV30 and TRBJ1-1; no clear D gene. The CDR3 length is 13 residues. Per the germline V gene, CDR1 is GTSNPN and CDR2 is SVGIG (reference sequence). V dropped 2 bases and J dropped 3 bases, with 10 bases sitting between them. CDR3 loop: CAWSYTLDTEAFF. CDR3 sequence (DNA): TGTGCCTGGAGTTATACTCTGGACACTGAAGCTTTCTTT. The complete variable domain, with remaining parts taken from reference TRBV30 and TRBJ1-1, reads SQTIHQWPATLVQPVGSPLSLECTVEGTSNPNLYWYRQAAGRGLQLLFYSVGIGQISSEVPQNLSASRPQDRQFILSSKKLLLSDSGFYLCAWSYTLDTEAFFGQGTRLTVV.

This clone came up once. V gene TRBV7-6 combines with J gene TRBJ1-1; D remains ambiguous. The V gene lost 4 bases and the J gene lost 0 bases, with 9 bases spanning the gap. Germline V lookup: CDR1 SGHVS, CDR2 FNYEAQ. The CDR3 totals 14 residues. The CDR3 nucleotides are TGTGCCAGCAGCTCCTTGGGCCTGAACACTGAAGCTTTCTTT. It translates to CASSSLGLNTEAFF.

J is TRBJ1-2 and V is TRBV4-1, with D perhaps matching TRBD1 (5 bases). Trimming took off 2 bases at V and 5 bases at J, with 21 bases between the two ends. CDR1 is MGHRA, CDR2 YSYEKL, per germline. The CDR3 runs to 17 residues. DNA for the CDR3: TGCGCCAGCAGCCAATTAAGTGGGGCTACTGGGGGGTATGGCTACACCTTC. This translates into CASSQLSGATGGYGYTF.

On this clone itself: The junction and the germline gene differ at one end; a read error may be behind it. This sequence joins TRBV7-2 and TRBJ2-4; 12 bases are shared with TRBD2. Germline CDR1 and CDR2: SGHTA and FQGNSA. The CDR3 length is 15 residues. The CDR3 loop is CASSFGLAGTGGLNF. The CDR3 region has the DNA TGTGCCAGCAGCTTCGGACTAGCGGGGACCGGTGGGTTGAACTTC.

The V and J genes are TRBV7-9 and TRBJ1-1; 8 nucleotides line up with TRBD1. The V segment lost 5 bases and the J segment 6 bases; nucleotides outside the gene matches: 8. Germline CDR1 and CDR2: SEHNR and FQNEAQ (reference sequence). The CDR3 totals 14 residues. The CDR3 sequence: CASSLTGEFAEAFF. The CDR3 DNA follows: TGTGCCAGCAGCCTGACAGGGGAGTTCGCTGAAGCTTTCTTT.

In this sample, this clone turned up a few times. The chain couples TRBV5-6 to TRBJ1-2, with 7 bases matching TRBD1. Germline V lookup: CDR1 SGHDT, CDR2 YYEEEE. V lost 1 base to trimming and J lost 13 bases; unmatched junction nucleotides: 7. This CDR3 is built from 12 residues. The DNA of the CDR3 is TGTGCCAGCAGCTTGACCGAGGGGGCCGGCACCTTC. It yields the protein CASSLTEGAGTF.

The CDR3 nucleotides read TGTGCCAGCAGTCTCCAGACTAGCGGGGCCTACAATGAGCAGTTCTTC. Translated: CASSLQTSGAYNEQFF. This chain uses TRBV27 with TRBJ2-1; 11 bases fit TRBD2. The J segment lost 2 bases and the V segment lost 5 bases, leaving 5 bases of the junction unmatched. The germline gives CDR1 MNHEY, CDR2 SMNVEV (reference sequence). This CDR3 has 16 amino acids.

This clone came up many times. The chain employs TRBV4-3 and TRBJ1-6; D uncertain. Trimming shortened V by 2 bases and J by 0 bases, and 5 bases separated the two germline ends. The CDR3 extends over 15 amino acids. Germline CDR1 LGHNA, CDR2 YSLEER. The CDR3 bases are TGCGCCAGCAGCCAACTTAGCTCCTATAATTCACCCCTCCACTTT. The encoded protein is CASSQLSSYNSPLHF.

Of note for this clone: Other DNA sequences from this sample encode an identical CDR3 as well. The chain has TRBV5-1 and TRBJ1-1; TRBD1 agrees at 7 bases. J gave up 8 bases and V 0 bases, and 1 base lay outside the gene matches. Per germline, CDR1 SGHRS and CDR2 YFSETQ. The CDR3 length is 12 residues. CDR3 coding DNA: TGCGCCAGCAGCTTGGTACAGGGGGAAGCTTTCTTT. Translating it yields CASSLVQGEAFF. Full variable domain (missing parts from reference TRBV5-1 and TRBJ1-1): KAGVTQTPRYLIKTRGQQVTLSCSPISGHRSVSWYQQTPGQGLQFLFEYFSETQRNKGNFPGRFSGRQFSNSRSEMNVSTLELGDSALYLCASSLVQGEAFFGQGTRLTVV.

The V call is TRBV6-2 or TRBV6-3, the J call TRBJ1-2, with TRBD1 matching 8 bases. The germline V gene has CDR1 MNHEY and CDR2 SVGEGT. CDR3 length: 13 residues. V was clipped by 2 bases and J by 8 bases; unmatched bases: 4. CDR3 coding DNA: TGTGCCAGCAGTTACCTGACAGGGGAAGGCTACACCTTC. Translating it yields CASSYLTGEGYTF.

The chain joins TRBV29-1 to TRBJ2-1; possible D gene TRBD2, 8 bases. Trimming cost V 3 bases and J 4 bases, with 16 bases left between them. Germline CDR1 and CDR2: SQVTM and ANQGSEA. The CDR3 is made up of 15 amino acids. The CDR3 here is CSVDTSGQEYNEQFF. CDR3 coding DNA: TGCAGCGTTGATACTAGCGGACAGGAATACAATGAGCAGTTCTTC.

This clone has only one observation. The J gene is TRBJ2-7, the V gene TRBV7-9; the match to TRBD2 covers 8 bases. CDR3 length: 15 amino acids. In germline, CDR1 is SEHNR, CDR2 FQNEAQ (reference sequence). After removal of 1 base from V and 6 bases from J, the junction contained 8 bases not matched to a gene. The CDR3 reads CASSLGVAGSAEQYF. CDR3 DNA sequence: TGTGCCAGCAGCTTAGGAGTAGCGGGATCTGCCGAGCAGTACTTC.

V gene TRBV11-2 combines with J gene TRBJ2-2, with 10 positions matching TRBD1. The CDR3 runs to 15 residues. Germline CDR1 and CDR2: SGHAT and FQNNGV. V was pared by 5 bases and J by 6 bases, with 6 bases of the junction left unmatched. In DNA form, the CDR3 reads TGTGCCAGCAGCCCGGGACAGGGGTTTTCCGGGGAGCTGTTTTTT. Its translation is CASSPGQGFSGELFF.

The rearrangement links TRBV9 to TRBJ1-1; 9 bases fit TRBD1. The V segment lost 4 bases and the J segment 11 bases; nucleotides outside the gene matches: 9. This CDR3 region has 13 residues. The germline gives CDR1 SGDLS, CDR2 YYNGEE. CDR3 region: CASSRGDRAAAFF. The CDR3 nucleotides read TGTGCCAGCAGCCGTGGGGACAGGGCTGCTGCTTTCTTT. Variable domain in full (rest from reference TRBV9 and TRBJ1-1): DSGVTQTPKHLITATGQRVTLRCSPRSGDLSVYWYQQSLDQGLQFLIQYYNGEERAKGNILERFSAQQFPDLHSELNLSSLELGDSALYFCASSRGDRAAAFFGQGTRLTVV.

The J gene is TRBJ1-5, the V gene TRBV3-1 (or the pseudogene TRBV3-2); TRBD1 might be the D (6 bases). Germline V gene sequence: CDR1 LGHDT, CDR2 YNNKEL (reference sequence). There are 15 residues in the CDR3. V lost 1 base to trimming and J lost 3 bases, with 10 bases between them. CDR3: CASSQGGPPNQPQHF. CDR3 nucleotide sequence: TGTGCCAGCAGCCAAGGGGGGCCACCCAATCAGCCCCAGCATTTT.

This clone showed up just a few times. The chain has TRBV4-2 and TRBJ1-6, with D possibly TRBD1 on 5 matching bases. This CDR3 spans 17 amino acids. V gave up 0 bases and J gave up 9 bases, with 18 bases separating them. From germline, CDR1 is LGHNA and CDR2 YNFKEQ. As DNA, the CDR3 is TGTGCCAGCAGCCAAGATGAGGGGAGGAGGGGCGGTTCACCCCTCCACTTT. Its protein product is CASSQDEGRRGGSPLHF.

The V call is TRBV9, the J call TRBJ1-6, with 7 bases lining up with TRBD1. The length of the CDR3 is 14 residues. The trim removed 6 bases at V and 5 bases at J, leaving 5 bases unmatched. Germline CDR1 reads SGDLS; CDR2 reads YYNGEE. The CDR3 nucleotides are TGTGCCAGCAATCCAGGGGGAAATAATTCACCCCTCCACTTT. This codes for CASNPGGNNSPLHF.

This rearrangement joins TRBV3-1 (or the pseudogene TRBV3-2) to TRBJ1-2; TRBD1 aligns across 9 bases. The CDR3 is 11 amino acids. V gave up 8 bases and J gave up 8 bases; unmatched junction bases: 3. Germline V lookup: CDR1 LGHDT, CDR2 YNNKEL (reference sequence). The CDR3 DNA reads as TGTGCCAGCCGGGACAGGGAGGGCTACACCTTC. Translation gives CASRDREGYTF.

The CDR3 region is CASSLGDTETEAFF. In DNA, the CDR3 is TGCGCCAGCAGCTTGGGGGACACGGAGACTGAAGCTTTCTTT. V and J are TRBV5-1 and TRBJ1-1; weak D call: TRBD1 (6 bases). The CDR3 length is 14 residues. Germline V gene sequence: CDR1 SGHRS, CDR2 YFSETQ. V shed 0 bases and J shed 5 bases, with 11 bases lying between them.

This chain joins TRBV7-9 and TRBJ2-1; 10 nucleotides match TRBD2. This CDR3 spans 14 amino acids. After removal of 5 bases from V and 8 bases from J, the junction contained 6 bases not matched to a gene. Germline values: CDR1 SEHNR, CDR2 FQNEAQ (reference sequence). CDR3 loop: CASSPGTSDYEQFF. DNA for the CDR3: TGTGCCAGCAGCCCCGGGACTAGCGACTATGAGCAGTTCTTC. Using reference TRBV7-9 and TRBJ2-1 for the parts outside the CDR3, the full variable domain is DTGVSQNPRHKITKRGQNVTFRCDPISEHNRLYWYRQTLGQGPEFLTYFQNEAQLEKSRLLSDRFSAERPKGSFSTLEIQRTEQGDSAMYLCASSPGTSDYEQFFGPGTRLTVL.

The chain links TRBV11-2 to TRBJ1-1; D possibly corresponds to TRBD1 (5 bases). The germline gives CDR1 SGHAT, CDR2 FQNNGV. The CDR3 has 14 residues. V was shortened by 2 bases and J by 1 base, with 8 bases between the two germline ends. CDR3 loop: CASSLITGNTEAFF. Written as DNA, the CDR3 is TGTGCCAGCAGCTTAATTACAGGGAACACTGAAGCTTTCTTT.

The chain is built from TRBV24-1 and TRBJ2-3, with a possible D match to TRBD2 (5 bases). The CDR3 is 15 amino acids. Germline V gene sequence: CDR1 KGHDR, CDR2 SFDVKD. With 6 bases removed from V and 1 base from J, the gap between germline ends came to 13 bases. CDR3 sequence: CATSQPSGGTDTQYF. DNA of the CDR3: TGTGCCACCAGTCAACCCAGCGGAGGCACAGATACGCAGTATTTT.